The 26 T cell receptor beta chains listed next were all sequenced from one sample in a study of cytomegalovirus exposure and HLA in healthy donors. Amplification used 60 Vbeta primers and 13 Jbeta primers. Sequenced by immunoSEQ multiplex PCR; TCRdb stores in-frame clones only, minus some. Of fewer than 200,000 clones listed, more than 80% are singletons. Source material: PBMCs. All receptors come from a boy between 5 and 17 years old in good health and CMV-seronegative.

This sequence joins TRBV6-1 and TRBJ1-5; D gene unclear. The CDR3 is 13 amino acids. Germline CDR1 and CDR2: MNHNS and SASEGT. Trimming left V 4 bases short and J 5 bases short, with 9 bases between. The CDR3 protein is CASSVSRDQPQHF. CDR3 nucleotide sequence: TGTGCCAGCAGTGTGTCGAGGGATCAGCCCCAGCATTTT.

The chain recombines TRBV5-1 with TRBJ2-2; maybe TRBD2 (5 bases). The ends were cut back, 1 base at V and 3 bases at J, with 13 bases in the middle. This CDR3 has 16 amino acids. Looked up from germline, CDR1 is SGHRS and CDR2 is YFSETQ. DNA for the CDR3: TGCGCCAGCAGCTTGTCGACCGGGATGGACACCGGGGAGCTGTTTTTT. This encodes CASSLSTGMDTGELFF.

The CDR3 region has the DNA TGTGCCAGCAGCTTCGGGGCGGGAATATCCAATGAGCAGTTCTTC. Its protein is CASSFGAGISNEQFF. The chain employs TRBV11-3 and TRBJ2-1; D may be TRBD2 (6 bases). V lost 3 bases to trimming and J lost 6 bases, with 15 bases between them. There are 15 residues in the CDR3. Germline V gene lookup returns CDR1 SGHNT and CDR2 YENEEA.

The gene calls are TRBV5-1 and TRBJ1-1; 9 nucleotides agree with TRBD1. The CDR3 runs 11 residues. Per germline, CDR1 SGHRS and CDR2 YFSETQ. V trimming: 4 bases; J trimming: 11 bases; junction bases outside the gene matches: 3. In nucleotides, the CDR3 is TGCGCCAGCAGCGGGGACAGGGAGGCTTTCTTT. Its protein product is CASSGDREAFF.

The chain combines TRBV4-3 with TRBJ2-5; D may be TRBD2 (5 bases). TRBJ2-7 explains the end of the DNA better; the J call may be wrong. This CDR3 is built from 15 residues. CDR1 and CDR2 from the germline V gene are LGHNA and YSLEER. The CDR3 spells CASSQGVQTTYEQYF. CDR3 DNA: TGCGCCAGCAGCCAAGGCGTTCAGACTACCTACGAGCAGTACTTC.

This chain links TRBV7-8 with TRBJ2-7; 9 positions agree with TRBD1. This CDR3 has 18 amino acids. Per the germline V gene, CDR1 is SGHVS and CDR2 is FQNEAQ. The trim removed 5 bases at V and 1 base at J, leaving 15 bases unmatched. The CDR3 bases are TGTGCCAGCAGCCTGGGACAGGGATATTTGAGTGTGTCCTACGAGCAGTACTTC. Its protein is CASSLGQGYLSVSYEQYF.

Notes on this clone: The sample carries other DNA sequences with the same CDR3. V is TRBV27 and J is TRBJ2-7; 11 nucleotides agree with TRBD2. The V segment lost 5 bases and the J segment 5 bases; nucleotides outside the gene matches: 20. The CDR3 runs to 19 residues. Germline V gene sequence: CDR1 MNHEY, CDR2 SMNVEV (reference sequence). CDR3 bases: TGTGCCAGCAGTCCCCGGGTAGCGGGGGGGCCGTGGGGTGTCGACGAGCAGTACTTC. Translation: CASSPRVAGGPWGVDEQYF.

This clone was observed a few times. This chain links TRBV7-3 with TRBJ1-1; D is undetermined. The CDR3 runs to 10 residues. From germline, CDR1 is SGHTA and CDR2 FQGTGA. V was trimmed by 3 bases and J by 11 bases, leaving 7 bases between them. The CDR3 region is CASSFIVAFF. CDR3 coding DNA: TGTGCCAGCAGCTTTATAGTGGCTTTCTTT. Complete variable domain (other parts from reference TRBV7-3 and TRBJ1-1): GAGVSQTPSNKVTEKGKYVELRCDPISGHTALYWYRQSLGQGPEFLIYFQGTGAADDSGLPNDRFFAVRPEGSVSTLKIQRTERGDSAVYLCASSFIVAFFGQGTRLTVV.

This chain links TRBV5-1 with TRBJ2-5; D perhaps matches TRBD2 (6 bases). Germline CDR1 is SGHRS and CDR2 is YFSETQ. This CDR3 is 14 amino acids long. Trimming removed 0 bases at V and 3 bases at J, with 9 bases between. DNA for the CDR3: TGCGCCAGCAGCTTGGTCGGGGGAGAAGAGACCCAGTACTTC. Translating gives CASSLVGGEETQYF.

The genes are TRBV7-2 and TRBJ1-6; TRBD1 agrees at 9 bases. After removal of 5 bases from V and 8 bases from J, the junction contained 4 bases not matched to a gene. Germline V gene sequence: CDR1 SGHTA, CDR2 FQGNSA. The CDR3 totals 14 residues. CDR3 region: CASSLQGAYSPLHF. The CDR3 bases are TGTGCCAGCAGCCTACAGGGGGCATATTCACCCCTCCACTTT.

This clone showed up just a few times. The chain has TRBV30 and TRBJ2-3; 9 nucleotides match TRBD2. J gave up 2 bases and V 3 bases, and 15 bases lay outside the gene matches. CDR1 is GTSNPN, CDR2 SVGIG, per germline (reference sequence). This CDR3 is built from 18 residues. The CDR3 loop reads CAWSPAMAGGPPTDTQYF. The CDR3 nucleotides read TGTGCCTGGAGCCCTGCGATGGCGGGAGGGCCCCCCACAGATACGCAGTATTTT.

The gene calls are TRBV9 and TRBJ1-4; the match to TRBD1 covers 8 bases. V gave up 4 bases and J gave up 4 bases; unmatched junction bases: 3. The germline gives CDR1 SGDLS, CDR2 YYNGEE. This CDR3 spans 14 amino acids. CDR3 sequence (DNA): TGTGCCAGCAGCATCGGACAGGGTAATGAAAAACTGTTTTTT. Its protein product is CASSIGQGNEKLFF.

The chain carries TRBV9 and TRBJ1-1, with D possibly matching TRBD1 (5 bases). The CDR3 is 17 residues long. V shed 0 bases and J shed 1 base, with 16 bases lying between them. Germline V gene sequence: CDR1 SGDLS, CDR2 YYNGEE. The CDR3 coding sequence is TGTGCCAGCAGCGTAGCCAGGGATACCCCCGGGAACACTGAAGCTTTCTTT. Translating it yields CASSVARDTPGNTEAFF.

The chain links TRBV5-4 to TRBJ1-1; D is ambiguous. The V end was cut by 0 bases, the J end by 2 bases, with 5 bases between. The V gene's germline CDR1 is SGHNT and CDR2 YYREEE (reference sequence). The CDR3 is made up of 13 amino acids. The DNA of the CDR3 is TGTGCCAGCAGCTTGGGTTTAAACACTGAAGCTTTCTTT. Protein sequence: CASSLGLNTEAFF.

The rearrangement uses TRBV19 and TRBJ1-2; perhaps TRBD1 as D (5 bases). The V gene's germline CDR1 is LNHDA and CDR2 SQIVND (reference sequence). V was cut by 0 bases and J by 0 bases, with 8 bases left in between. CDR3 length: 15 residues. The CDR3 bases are TGTGCCAGTAGTATAGAGGGGCAAGCTAACTATGGCTACACCTTC. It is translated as CASSIEGQANYGYTF.

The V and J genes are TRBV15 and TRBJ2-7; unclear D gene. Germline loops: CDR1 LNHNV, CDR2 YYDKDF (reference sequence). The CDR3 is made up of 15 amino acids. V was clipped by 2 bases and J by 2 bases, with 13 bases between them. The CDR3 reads CATSRPKTRAYEQYF. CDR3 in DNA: TGTGCCACCAGCAGACCGAAGACACGAGCCTACGAGCAGTACTTC.

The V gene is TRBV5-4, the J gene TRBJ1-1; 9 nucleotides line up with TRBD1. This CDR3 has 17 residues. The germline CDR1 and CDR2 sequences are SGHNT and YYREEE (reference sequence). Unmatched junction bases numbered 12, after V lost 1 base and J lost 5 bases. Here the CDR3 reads CASSLQRSRDRVTEAFF. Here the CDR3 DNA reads TGTGCCAGCAGCTTGCAAAGATCCCGGGACAGGGTGACTGAAGCTTTCTTT. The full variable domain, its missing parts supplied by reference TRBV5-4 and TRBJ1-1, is ETGVTQSPTHLIKTRGQQVTLRCSSQSGHNTVSWYQQALGQGPQFIFQYYREEENGRGNFPPRFSGLQFPNYSSELNVNALELDDSALYLCASSLQRSRDRVTEAFFGQGTRLTVV.

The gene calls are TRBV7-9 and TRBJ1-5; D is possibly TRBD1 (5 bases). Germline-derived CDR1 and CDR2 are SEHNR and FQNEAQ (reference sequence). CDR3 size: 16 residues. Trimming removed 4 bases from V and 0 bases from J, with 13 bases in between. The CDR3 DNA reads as TGTGCCAGCAGCTCAGGGTTACAGGTTAGCAATCAGCCCCAGCATTTT. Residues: CASSSGLQVSNQPQHF.

CDR3 in DNA: TGTGCCAGCAGCGTAGAAGGGCGGGATGGCTACACCTTC. Protein: CASSVEGRDGYTF. The chain joins TRBV9 to TRBJ1-2; D remains ambiguous. Trimming took 0 bases from V and 6 from J, leaving 9 bases between them. This CDR3 contains 13 residues. Germline CDR1 and CDR2: SGDLS and YYNGEE. The complete variable domain, with remaining parts taken from reference TRBV9 and TRBJ1-2, reads DSGVTQTPKHLITATGQRVTLRCSPRSGDLSVYWYQQSLDQGLQFLIQYYNGEERAKGNILERFSAQQFPDLHSELNLSSLELGDSALYFCASSVEGRDGYTFGSGTRLTVV.

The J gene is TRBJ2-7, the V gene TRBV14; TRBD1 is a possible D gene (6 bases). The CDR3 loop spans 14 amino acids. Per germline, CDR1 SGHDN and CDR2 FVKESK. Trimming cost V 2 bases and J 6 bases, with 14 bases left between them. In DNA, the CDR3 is TGTGCCAGCAGCCAAAACAGGGTGGGAATCGAGCAGTACTTC. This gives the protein CASSQNRVGIEQYF.

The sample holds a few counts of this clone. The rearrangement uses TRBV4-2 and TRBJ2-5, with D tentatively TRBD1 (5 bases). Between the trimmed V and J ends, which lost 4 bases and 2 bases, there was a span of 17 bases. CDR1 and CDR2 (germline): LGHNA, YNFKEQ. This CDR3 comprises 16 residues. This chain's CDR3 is CASSPSDGQKQETQYF. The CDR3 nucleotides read TGTGCCAGCAGCCCCAGCGATGGACAAAAACAAGAGACCCAGTACTTC.

The CDR3 DNA sequence: TGTGCCAGCTCAAAGGAGGCAGAGGGTCAGCCCCAGCATTTT. Translated, it gives CASSKEAEGQPQHF. V is TRBV18 and J is TRBJ1-5; D not certain. The germline V gene encodes CDR1 KGHSH and CDR2 LQKENI. V lost 5 bases and J lost 6, with 14 bases in between. CDR3 length equals 14 residues.

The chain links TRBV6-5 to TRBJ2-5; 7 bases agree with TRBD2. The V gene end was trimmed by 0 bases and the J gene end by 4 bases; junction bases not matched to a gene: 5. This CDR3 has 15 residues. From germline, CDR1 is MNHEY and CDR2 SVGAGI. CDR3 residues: CASSYSMWGGETQYF. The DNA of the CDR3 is TGTGCCAGCAGTTACTCGATGTGGGGGGGAGAGACCCAGTACTTC.

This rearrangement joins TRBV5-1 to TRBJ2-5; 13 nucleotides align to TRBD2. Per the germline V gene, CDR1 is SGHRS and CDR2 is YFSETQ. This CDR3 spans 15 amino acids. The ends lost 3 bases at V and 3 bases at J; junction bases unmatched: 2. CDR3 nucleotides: TGCGCCAGCAGCTCAGGGACTAGCGGGAAAGAGACCCAGTACTTC. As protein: CASSSGTSGKETQYF.

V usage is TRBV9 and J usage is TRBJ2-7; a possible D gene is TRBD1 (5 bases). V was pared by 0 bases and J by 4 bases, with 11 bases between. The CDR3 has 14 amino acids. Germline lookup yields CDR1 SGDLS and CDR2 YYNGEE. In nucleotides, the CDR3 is TGTGCCAGCAGCGTAGCAGGGTTGGGGTACGAGCAGTACTTC. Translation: CASSVAGLGYEQYF.

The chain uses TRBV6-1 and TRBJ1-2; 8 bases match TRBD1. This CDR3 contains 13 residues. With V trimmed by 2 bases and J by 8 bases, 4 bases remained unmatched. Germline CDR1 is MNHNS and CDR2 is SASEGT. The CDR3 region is CASSEPGGWGYTF. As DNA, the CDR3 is TGTGCCAGCAGTGAACCAGGGGGCTGGGGCTACACCTTC.